This TCR beta chain comes out of a study of blood T cell repertoires in COVID-19. Study-level background: Acute and convalescent COVID-19 specimens originated in the United States, Italy and Spain. In each case, the material was cDNA or gDNA derived from T cells, B-cell-depleted T cells, or PBMCs.

Recruitment covered about 25 US areas and drew participants whose ages spanned roughly 18 to 90 years. Source study methods: Estimation of nucleated cell counts was performed using reference gene primer amplification. Only in-frame clones appear in the TCRdb table, and some are missing; sequencing was by immunoSEQ multiplex PCR. V, J and clone size derive from that table, while D and trimming were established from the DNA sequence. The repertoire holds some 380,000 clones, with 88% as singletons. Trimming took off 2 bases at V and 4 bases at J, with 11 bases between the two ends. Per the germline V gene, CDR1 is SEHNR and CDR2 is FQNEAQ (reference sequence). The CDR3 has 14 residues.

The origin of this receptor is a middle-aged woman with acute COVID-19. The chain employs TRBV7-9 and TRBJ2-5; tentative D call: TRBD2 (5 bases). The sequenced sample consisted of PBMCs or T cells enriched from blood (not recorded which). CDR3 in DNA: TGTGCCAGCAGCTTAACGGGGTTAAGAGAGACCCAGTACTTC. Protein: CASSLTGLRETQYF.